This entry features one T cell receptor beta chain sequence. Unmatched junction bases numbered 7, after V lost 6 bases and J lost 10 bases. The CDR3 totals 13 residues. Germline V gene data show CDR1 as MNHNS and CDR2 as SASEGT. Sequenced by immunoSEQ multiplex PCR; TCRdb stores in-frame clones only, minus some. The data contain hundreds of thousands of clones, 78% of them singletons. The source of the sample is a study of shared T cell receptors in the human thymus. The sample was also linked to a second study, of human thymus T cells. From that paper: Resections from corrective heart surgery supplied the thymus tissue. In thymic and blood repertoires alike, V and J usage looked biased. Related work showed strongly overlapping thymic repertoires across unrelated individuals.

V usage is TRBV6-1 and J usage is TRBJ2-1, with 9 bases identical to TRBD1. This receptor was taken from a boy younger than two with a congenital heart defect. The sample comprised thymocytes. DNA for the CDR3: TGTGCCAGCAGCTGGGACAGGGATTCGGAGCAGTTCTTC. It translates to CASSWDRDSEQFF.